These 32 T cell receptor beta chains were all obtained from the same sample, sequenced in a study of cytomegalovirus exposure and HLA in healthy donors. The PCR made use of 60 Vbeta and 13 Jbeta primers. Sequenced by immunoSEQ multiplex PCR; TCRdb stores in-frame clones only, minus some. The sample shows around 170,000 clones, 78% of them seen only once. Sequencing was done on a sample of PBMCs. Source of these receptors: a woman in her forties or fifties in good health and CMV-seropositive.

V gene TRBV7-2 combines with J gene TRBJ1-2; D is possibly TRBD1 (5 bases). This CDR3 comprises 17 residues. Per germline, CDR1 SGHTA and CDR2 FQGNSA. Trimming cost V 3 bases and J 4 bases, with 21 bases left between them. This chain's CDR3 is CASSFSTAGGAGYGYTF. For the CDR3, the DNA is TGTGCCAGCAGCTTTTCGACCGCGGGAGGGGCAGGCTATGGCTACACCTTC.

The chain recombines TRBV28 with TRBJ2-5; 9 bases match TRBD2. Germline values: CDR1 MDHEN, CDR2 SYDVKM. V dropped 5 bases and J dropped 11; count of bases not matched to a gene: 15. This CDR3 region has 15 residues. The CDR3 here is CASSPRGRALQEQYF. The CDR3 coding sequence is TGTGCCAGCAGTCCCCGCGGGAGGGCGCTACAAGAGCAGTACTTC.

V and J are TRBV4-1 and TRBJ2-7; D is perhaps TRBD1 (5 bases). The CDR3 has 15 residues. Trimming cost V 3 bases and J 0 bases, with 12 bases left between them. The germline CDR1 and CDR2 sequences are MGHRA and YSYEKL. The CDR3 DNA follows: TGCGCCAGCAGCCAGACTTCGACAGCCTCCTACGAGCAGTACTTC. This translates into CASSQTSTASYEQYF.

This chain uses TRBV7-2 with TRBJ1-2; 10 bases map to TRBD1. The CDR3 has 16 amino acids. J lost 0 bases, V lost 5 bases, and 6 bases had no gene match. From germline, CDR1 is SGHTA and CDR2 FQGNSA. This chain's CDR3 is CASSPRQGASNYGYTF. As DNA, the CDR3 is TGTGCCAGCAGCCCTCGACAGGGGGCATCTAACTATGGCTACACCTTC.

The sample holds a few counts of this clone. This sequence joins TRBV5-4 and TRBJ1-2; 7 positions agree with TRBD1. There are 15 residues in the CDR3. Looked up from germline, CDR1 is SGHNT and CDR2 is YYREEE (reference sequence). The trim removed 4 bases at V and 2 bases at J, leaving 8 bases unmatched. The CDR3 nucleotides read TGTGCCAGCAGCCTGGGACCAGGGGGGAACTATGGCTACACCTTC. This encodes CASSLGPGGNYGYTF.

V is TRBV28 and J is TRBJ2-7, with TRBD1 matching over 9 bases. V lost 11 bases and J lost 3; bases outside the gene matches: 5. The CDR3 contains 12 residues. Germline V gives CDR1 MDHEN, CDR2 SYDVKM. The CDR3 here is CASLGQGYEQYF. CDR3 nucleotides: TGTGCCTCACTGGGACAGGGCTACGAGCAGTACTTC.

This clone is deemed medium-sized. The gene calls are TRBV2 and TRBJ1-4, with D unclear. Trimming removed 6 bases at V and 7 bases at J, with 6 bases between. The CDR3 spans 11 residues. Per the germline V gene, CDR1 is SNHLY and CDR2 is FYNNEI. The CDR3 protein is CASSYSEKLFF. DNA of the CDR3: TGTGCCAGCAGCTACAGTGAAAAACTGTTTTTT. Using reference TRBV2 and TRBJ1-4 for the parts outside the CDR3, the full variable domain is EPEVTQTPSHQVTQMGQEVILRCVPISNHLYFYWYRQILGQKVEFLVSFYNNEISEKSEIFDDQFSVERPDGSNFTLKIRSTKLEDSAMYFCASSYSEKLFFGSGTQLSVL.

The genes are TRBV7-2 and TRBJ2-7; possibly TRBD1 for D (5 bases). V lost 1 base to trimming and J lost 0 bases, with 10 bases between them. This CDR3 spans 15 amino acids. Germline CDR1 and CDR2: SGHTA and FQGNSA. The CDR3, as DNA: TGTGCCAGCAGCTTAGATCAGGGTTTCTCCTACGAGCAGTACTTC. Protein: CASSLDQGFSYEQYF.

The chain employs TRBV7-6 and TRBJ2-5, with D possibly matching TRBD2 (6 bases). The germline CDR1 and CDR2 sequences are SGHVS and FNYEAQ. Trimming stripped 1 base from V and 5 bases from J, with 17 bases between. This CDR3 contains 16 residues. The CDR3 reads CASSLVRRGWGETQYF. In DNA, the CDR3 is TGTGCCAGCAGCTTAGTTCGGAGGGGTTGGGGCGAGACCCAGTACTTC.

This clone was counted between two and nine times. The J gene is TRBJ2-1, the V gene TRBV7-3, with a tentative D call TRBD1 (6 bases). The length of the CDR3 is 15 residues. Germline lookup yields CDR1 SGHTA and CDR2 FQGTGA. Trimming left V 1 base short and J 5 bases short, with 12 bases between. The CDR3: CASSLIGRTDNEQFF. CDR3 in DNA: TGTGCCAGCAGCTTAATTGGGCGGACAGACAATGAGCAGTTCTTC.

The chain carries TRBV28 and TRBJ2-7, with 8 bases aligning to TRBD2. CDR3 size: 14 residues. Per the germline V gene, CDR1 is MDHEN and CDR2 is SYDVKM. The J segment lost 1 base and the V segment lost 5 bases, leaving 4 bases of the junction unmatched. The CDR3 DNA is TGTGCCAGCAGTGTAGCGGGACGGTCCTACGAGCAGTACTTC. Translation gives CASSVAGRSYEQYF.

This clone was observed once. CDR3 amino acids: CSVAPTGAEEQYF. CDR3 bases: TGCAGCGTTGCCCCCACAGGGGCTGAGGAGCAGTACTTC. This rearrangement joins TRBV29-1 to TRBJ2-7, with TRBD1 matching over 7 bases. CDR3 length: 13 residues. CDR1 is SQVTM and CDR2 is ANQGSEA in the germline V gene. The J segment lost 7 bases and the V segment lost 4 bases, leaving 10 bases of the junction unmatched.

This chain uses TRBV5-1 with TRBJ2-2; no definite D call. Germline V gene data show CDR1 as SGHRS and CDR2 as YFSETQ. The CDR3 runs 14 residues. V was shortened by 0 bases and J by 3 bases, with 6 bases between the two germline ends. The CDR3 nucleotides read TGCGCCAGCAGCTTGGGAAGCGACACCGGGGAGCTGTTTTTT. Amino acids: CASSLGSDTGELFF. The full variable domain, its missing parts supplied by reference TRBV5-1 and TRBJ2-2, is KAGVTQTPRYLIKTRGQQVTLSCSPISGHRSVSWYQQTPGQGLQFLFEYFSETQRNKGNFPGRFSGRQFSNSRSEMNVSTLELGDSALYLCASSLGSDTGELFFGEGSRLTVL.

The J gene is TRBJ2-7, the V gene TRBV15; 7 bases fit TRBD1. The CDR3 spans 14 residues. Germline trimming cut 0 bases from V and 2 bases from J; bases unmatched to any gene: 1. In germline, CDR1 is LNHNV, CDR2 YYDKDF (reference sequence). CDR3 nucleotide sequence: TGTGCCACCAGCAGAGAAACAGGGGCCTACGAGCAGTACTTC. Its protein is CATSRETGAYEQYF.

The rearrangement links TRBV29-1 to TRBJ2-5; 15 positions agree with TRBD2. CDR1 is SQVTM, CDR2 ANQGSEA, per germline. Unmatched junction bases numbered 2, after V lost 6 bases and J lost 0 bases. CDR3 size: 15 residues. The CDR3 protein is CSVGTSGGNQETQYF. The CDR3 nucleotides read TGCAGCGTGGGGACTAGCGGGGGGAACCAAGAGACCCAGTACTTC.

This sequence joins TRBV29-1 and TRBJ1-1; a possible D gene is TRBD1 (5 bases). V gave up 7 bases and J gave up 5 bases, with 17 bases separating them. The CDR3 is 13 residues long. CDR1 is SQVTM, CDR2 ANQGSEA, per germline. The CDR3 bases are TGCAGCGCCGCCGAGGACACCGTTACTGAAGCTTTCTTT. Residues: CSAAEDTVTEAFF.

The chain combines TRBV7-3 with TRBJ2-2, with 13 bases aligning to TRBD2. The CDR3 length is 19 residues. V trimming: 5 bases; J trimming: 3 bases; junction bases outside the gene matches: 12. Germline values: CDR1 SGHTA, CDR2 FQGTGA. In nucleotides, the CDR3 is TGTGCCAGCAGCCCCCGACTAGCGGGGGGCAAGAGGGACACCGGGGAGCTGTTTTTT. Protein: CASSPRLAGGKRDTGELFF.

The rearrangement links TRBV10-3 to TRBJ1-6; D not certain. Germline assignment: CDR1 ENHRY and CDR2 SYGVKD. The CDR3 consists of 15 residues. V lost 1 base and J 8 bases, leaving 12 bases between the germline ends. CDR3 region: CAISELLLEDSPLHF. The CDR3 coding sequence is TGTGCCATCAGTGAGTTGCTGCTTGAGGATTCACCCCTCCACTTT.

The chain has TRBV5-1 and TRBJ2-5; perhaps TRBD1 as D (6 bases). Germline V gene sequence: CDR1 SGHRS, CDR2 YFSETQ. The CDR3 length is 13 residues. With 1 base removed from V and 5 bases from J, the gap between germline ends came to 9 bases. CDR3 loop: CASSLTGLETQYF. The DNA for the CDR3 is TGCGCCAGCAGCTTGACAGGGTTGGAGACCCAGTACTTC. Based on the CDR3 plus reference TRBV5-1 and TRBJ2-5, the full variable domain is KAGVTQTPRYLIKTRGQQVTLSCSPISGHRSVSWYQQTPGQGLQFLFEYFSETQRNKGNFPGRFSGRQFSNSRSEMNVSTLELGDSALYLCASSLTGLETQYFGPGTRLLVL.

The CDR3: CASSVQTGVNYQETQYF. Written as DNA, the CDR3 is TGTGCCAGCAGCGTTCAGACAGGGGTCAATTACCAAGAGACCCAGTACTTC. This sequence joins TRBV13 and TRBJ2-5; 8 positions agree with TRBD1. V was clipped by 5 bases and J by 0 bases; unmatched bases: 11. Germline V gene lookup returns CDR1 PRHDT and CDR2 FYEKMQ (reference sequence). CDR3 size: 17 residues. Using reference TRBV13 and TRBJ2-5 for the parts outside the CDR3, the full variable domain is AAGVIQSPRHLIKEKRETATLKCYPIPRHDTVYWYQQGPGQDPQFLISFYEKMQSDKGSIPDRFSAQQFSDYHSELNMSSLELGDSALYFCASSVQTGVNYQETQYFGPGTRLLVL.

The genes are TRBV28 and TRBJ2-2; possible D gene TRBD2, 6 bases. Trimming cost V 3 bases and J 0 bases, with 11 bases left between them. Germline V lookup: CDR1 MDHEN, CDR2 SYDVKM. CDR3 size: 16 residues. CDR3 nucleotide sequence: TGTGCCAGCAGTTTTGAAAGCGGGCCGAACACCGGGGAGCTGTTTTTT. Protein sequence: CASSFESGPNTGELFF.

The V call is TRBV13, the J call TRBJ2-7; TRBD1 aligns across 8 bases. V lost 0 bases to trimming and J lost 2 bases; unmatched junction nucleotides: 6. The germline V gene encodes CDR1 PRHDT and CDR2 FYEKMQ (reference sequence). CDR3 size: 16 residues. The CDR3 protein is CASSLGTGTGPYEQYF. CDR3 bases: TGTGCCAGCAGCTTAGGAACCGGGACAGGTCCCTACGAGCAGTACTTC.

Concerning this clone itself: Relative to the germline gene, one junction end is altered; a read error may explain this. V gene TRBV11-2 combines with J gene TRBJ2-1; D ambiguous. Germline loops: CDR1 SGHAT, CDR2 FQNNGV. The CDR3 has 14 residues. CDR3 bases: TGTGCCGGCAGCCTACAGAGCTCCTACAATGAGCAGTTCTTC. Amino acids: CAGSLQSSYNEQFF.

The rearrangement uses TRBV5-4 and TRBJ2-7; 9 nucleotides align to TRBD1. This CDR3 spans 17 amino acids. The J segment lost 3 bases and the V segment lost 4 bases, leaving 14 bases of the junction unmatched. Per germline, CDR1 SGHNT and CDR2 YYREEE (reference sequence). CDR3 protein: CASSPWGTGFGSYEQYF. CDR3 DNA: TGTGCCAGCAGCCCGTGGGGGACAGGGTTCGGGAGCTACGAGCAGTACTTC.

This clone was detected a few times. The chain is built from TRBV28 and TRBJ1-2; D is possibly TRBD1 (5 bases). There are 12 residues in the CDR3. CDR1 and CDR2 (germline): MDHEN, SYDVKM. Trimming pared 7 bases from V and 4 bases from J, leaving 10 bases between. CDR3 region: CASTPQGYGYTF. Written as DNA, the CDR3 is TGTGCCAGCACCCCCCAGGGCTATGGCTACACCTTC.

About this clone itself: This sample includes further DNA sequences coding for the same CDR3. This chain connects TRBV5-3 to TRBJ1-1; the D is unclear. TRBV5-3 is marked as an open reading frame, function uncertain. This CDR3 spans 15 amino acids. The V end lost 2 bases, the J end lost 0 bases, and 11 bases lay between the germline ends. As DNA, the CDR3 is TGTGCCAGAAGCTTTCTCACGGGGATGAACACTGAAGCTTTCTTT. Translating it yields CARSFLTGMNTEAFF.

This rearrangement joins TRBV9 to TRBJ1-5; TRBD1 aligns across 11 bases. Germline V gene sequence: CDR1 SGDLS, CDR2 YYNGEE. This CDR3 comprises 14 residues. Trimming removed 2 bases from V and 5 bases from J; junction bases left unmatched: 0. CDR3 sequence (DNA): TGTGCCAGCAGCGTGGGACAGGGGGATCAGCCCCAGCATTTT. This gives the protein CASSVGQGDQPQHF.

The rearrangement uses TRBV9 and TRBJ2-2, with 12 bases that match TRBD1. The ends lost 0 bases at V and 7 bases at J; junction bases unmatched: 4. The CDR3 covers 16 residues. Germline CDR1 reads SGDLS; CDR2 reads YYNGEE. The CDR3 here is CASSVGGQGAFGELFF. The CDR3 DNA reads TGTGCCAGCAGCGTAGGGGGACAGGGGGCTTTCGGGGAGCTGTTTTTT.

This chain uses TRBV14 with TRBJ2-1, with D possibly matching TRBD2 (6 bases). V was pared by 0 bases and J by 9 bases, with 9 bases between. CDR3 length: 13 residues. The germline V gene encodes CDR1 SGHDN and CDR2 FVKESK. The CDR3 is CASSQDRGTEQFF. The CDR3 DNA reads as TGTGCCAGCAGCCAAGATCGGGGGACTGAGCAGTTCTTC.

Concerning this clone itself: One end of the junction is discordant with germline, which a read error may explain. The chain couples TRBV28 to TRBJ2-4; TRBD1 might be the D (7 bases). Germline CDR1 reads MDHEN; CDR2 reads SYDVKM. There are 14 residues in the CDR3. The CDR3 reads CASSLRSGGNSQYF. Here the CDR3 DNA reads TGTGCCAGCAGTTTAAGGTCAGGGGGGAACAGTCAGTACTTC.

The genes are TRBV7-9 and TRBJ2-5, with D possibly TRBD1 on 5 matching bases. The length of the CDR3 is 14 residues. The V and J ends lost 5 bases and 3 bases respectively, with 13 bases between them. Per the germline V gene, CDR1 is SEHNR and CDR2 is FQNEAQ (reference sequence). CDR3 in amino acids: CASSDRGNKETQYF. DNA of the CDR3: TGTGCCAGCAGCGACAGAGGCAATAAAGAGACCCAGTACTTC.

Points on this clone: A read error may account for a junction end that differs from germline. This sequence joins TRBV19 and TRBJ2-3; 7 bases line up with TRBD1. The germline CDR1 and CDR2 sequences are LNHDA and SQIVND (reference sequence). This CDR3 contains 16 residues. The CDR3 protein is CAGSIDRDGATDTQYF. CDR3 coding DNA: TGTGCCGGTAGTATTGACAGGGATGGAGCGACAGATACGCAGTATTTT.